This T cell receptor (beta chain) was captured in a study of identical twins. This CDR3 has 15 amino acids. J gave up 1 base and V 6 bases, and 4 bases lay outside the gene matches. A universal primer site was added by template switching, and unique molecular identifiers were carried by the cDNA. Each CDR3 protein gets one entry after TCRdb re-called the 5' RACE reads with MiXCR. Among some 660,000 distinct CDR3 sequences listed, around 8.3% were seen once. A note on this clonotype: Its antigen is as yet unknown.

Regarding the study as a whole: A cross-sectional statistical analysis, not follow-up of the same donors, supported the conclusions. Partly confounded zero-insertion analyses could result from invariant MAIT and iNKT cells. Reduced insertions were recorded for abundant cord blood beta clonotypes, with no such pattern in memory repertoires.

These same data were also listed under a study on yellow fever vaccine responses in identical twins.

This clonotype originated in a woman between 18 and 29 years old in good health. The genes are TRBV12-3 or TRBV12-4 and TRBJ2-5; 11 positions match TRBD1. Sequenced material: PBMCs. CDR3 loop: CASRWDRGFQETQYF. CDR3 nucleotide sequence: TGTGCCAGCAGATGGGACAGGGGGTTCCAAGAGACCCAGTACTTC.